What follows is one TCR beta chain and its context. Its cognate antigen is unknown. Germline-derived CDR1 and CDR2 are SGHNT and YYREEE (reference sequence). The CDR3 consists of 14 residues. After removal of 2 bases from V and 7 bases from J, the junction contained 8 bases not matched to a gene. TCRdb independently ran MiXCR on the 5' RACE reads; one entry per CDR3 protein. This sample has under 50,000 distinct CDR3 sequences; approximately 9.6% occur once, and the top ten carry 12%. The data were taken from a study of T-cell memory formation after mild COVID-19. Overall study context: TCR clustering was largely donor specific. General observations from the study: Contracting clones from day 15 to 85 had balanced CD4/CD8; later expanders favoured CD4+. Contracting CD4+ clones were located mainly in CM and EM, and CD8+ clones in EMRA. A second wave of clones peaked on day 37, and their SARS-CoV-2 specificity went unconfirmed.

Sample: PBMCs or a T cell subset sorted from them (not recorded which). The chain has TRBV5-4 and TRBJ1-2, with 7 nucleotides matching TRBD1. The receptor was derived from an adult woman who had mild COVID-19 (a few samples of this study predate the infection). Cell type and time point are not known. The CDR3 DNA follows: TGTGCCAGCAGCTTTACCACAGGGGAGAGTGGCTACACCTTC. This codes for CASSFTTGESGYTF. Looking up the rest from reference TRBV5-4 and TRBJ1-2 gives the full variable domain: ETGVTQSPTHLIKTRGQQVTLRCSSQSGHNTVSWYQQALGQGPQFIFQYYREEENGRGNFPPRFSGLQFPNYSSELNVNALELDDSALYLCASSFTTGESGYTFGSGTRLTVV.